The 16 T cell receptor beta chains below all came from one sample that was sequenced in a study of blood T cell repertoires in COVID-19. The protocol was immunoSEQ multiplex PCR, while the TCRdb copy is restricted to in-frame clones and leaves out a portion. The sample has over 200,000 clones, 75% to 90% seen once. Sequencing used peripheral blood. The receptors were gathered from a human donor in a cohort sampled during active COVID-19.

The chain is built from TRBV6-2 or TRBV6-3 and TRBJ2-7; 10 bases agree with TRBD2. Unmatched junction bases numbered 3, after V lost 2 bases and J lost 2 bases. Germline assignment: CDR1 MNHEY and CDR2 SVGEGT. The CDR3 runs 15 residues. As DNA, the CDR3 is TGTGCCAGCAGTTACCTAGCGGGAGTGACCTACGAGCAGTACTTC. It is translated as CASSYLAGVTYEQYF.

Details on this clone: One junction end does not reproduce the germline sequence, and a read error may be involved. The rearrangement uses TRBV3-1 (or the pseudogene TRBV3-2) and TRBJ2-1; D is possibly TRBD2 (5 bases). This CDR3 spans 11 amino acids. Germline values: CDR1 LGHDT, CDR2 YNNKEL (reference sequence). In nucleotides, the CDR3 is TGTGCCAGCAGCCAAGGCCGGACTTCCCTCTTC. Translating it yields CASSQGRTSLF.

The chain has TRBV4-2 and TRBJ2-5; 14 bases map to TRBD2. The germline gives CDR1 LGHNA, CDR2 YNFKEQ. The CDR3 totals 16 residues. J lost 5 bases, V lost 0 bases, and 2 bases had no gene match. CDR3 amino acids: CASSQEGTSGSETQYF. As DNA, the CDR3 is TGTGCCAGCAGCCAAGAGGGGACTAGCGGGAGCGAGACCCAGTACTTC.

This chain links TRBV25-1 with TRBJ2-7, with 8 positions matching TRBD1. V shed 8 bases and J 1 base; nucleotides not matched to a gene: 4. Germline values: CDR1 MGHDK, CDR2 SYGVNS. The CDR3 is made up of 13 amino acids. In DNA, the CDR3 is TGTGCCAGCTCTAGGACAGGGTCCTACGAGCAGTACTTC. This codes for CASSRTGSYEQYF.

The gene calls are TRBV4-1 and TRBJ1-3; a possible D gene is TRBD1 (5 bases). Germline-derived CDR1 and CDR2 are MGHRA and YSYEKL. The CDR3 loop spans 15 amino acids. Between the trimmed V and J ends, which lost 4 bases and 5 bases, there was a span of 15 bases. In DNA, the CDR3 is TGCGCCAGCAGCCCCCCGTCAGGGTGGCGAAACACCATATATTTT. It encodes CASSPPSGWRNTIYF.

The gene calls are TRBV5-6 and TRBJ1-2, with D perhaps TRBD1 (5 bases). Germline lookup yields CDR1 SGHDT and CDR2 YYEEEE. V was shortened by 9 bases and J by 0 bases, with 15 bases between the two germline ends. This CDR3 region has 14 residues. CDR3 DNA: TGTGCCACCTCATTGGGGACTGCTAACTATGGCTACACCTTC. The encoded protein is CATSLGTANYGYTF.

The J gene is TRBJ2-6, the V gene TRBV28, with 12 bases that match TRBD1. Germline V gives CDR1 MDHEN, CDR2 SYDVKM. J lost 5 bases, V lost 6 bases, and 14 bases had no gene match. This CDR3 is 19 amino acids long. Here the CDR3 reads CASRPPGTGGFVRANVLTF. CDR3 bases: TGTGCCAGCAGACCACCCGGGACAGGGGGCTTCGTTAGGGCCAACGTCCTGACTTTC.

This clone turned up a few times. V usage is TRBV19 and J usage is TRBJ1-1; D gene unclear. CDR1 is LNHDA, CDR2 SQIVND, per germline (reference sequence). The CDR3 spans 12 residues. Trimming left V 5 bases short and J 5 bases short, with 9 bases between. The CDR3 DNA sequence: TGTGCCAGTAGTGTCCGGCGGACTGAAGCTTTCTTT. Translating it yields CASSVRRTEAFF.

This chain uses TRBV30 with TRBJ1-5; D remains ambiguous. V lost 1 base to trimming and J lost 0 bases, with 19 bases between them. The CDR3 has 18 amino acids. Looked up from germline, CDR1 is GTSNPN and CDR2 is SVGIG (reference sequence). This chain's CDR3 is CAWSGGGTLGYSNQPQHF. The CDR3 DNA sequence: TGTGCCTGGAGTGGGGGAGGCACCCTGGGGTATAGCAATCAGCCCCAGCATTTT.

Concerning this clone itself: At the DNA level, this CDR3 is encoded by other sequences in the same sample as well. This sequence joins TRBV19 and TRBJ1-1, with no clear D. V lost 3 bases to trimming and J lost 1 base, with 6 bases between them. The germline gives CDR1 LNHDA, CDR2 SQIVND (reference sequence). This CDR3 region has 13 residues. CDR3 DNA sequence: TGTGCCAGTAGTATCAGTCGGAACACTGAAGCTTTCTTT. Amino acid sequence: CASSISRNTEAFF.

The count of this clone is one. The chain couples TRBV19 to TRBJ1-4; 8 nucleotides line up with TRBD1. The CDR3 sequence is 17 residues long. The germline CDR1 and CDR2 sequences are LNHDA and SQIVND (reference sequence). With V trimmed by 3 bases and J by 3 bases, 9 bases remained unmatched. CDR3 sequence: CASSIRTGTVSNEKLFF. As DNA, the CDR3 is TGTGCCAGTAGTATTCGGACAGGGACCGTGTCTAATGAAAAACTGTTTTTT.

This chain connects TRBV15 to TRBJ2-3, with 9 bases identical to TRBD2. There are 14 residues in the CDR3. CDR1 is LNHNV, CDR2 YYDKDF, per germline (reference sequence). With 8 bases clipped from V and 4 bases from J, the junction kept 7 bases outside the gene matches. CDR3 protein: CATGGGRAADTQYF. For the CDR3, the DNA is TGTGCCACCGGGGGCGGGAGGGCTGCAGATACGCAGTATTTT.

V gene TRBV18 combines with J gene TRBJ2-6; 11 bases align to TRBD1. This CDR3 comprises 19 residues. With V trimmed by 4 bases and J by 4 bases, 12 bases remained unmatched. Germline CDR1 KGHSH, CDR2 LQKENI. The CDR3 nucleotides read TGTGCCAGCTCACTCTTCGGACAGGGGGCGAAATCCGGGGCCAACGTCCTGACTTTC. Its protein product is CASSLFGQGAKSGANVLTF.

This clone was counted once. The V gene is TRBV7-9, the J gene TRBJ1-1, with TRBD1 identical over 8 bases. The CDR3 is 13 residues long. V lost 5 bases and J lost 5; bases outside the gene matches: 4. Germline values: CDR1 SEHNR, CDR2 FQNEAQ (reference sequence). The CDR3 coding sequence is TGTGCCAGCAGCGCGACAGGGGAGACTGAAGCTTTCTTT. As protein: CASSATGETEAFF.

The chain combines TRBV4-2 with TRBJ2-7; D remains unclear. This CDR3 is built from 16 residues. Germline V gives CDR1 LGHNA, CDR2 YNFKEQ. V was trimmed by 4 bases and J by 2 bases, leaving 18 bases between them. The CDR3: CASSPMILTGTYEQYF. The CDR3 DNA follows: TGTGCCAGCAGCCCTATGATACTAACTGGCACCTACGAGCAGTACTTC.

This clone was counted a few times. This chain's CDR3 is CASSPGQTPDEQYF. The DNA for the CDR3 is TGTGCCAGCAGCCCGGGACAGACCCCTGACGAGCAGTACTTC. The chain employs TRBV13 and TRBJ2-7; TRBD1 aligns across 7 bases. This CDR3 is 14 amino acids long. J gave up 5 bases and V 5 bases, and 9 bases lay outside the gene matches. Germline V CDR1 and CDR2: PRHDT, FYEKMQ (reference sequence).